Presented here are 7 T cell receptor beta chains from one specimen sequenced in a study of cytomegalovirus exposure and HLA in healthy donors. The PCR made use of 60 Vbeta and 13 Jbeta primers. The assay was immunoSEQ multiplex PCR, and TCRdb's table has in-frame clones only and misses some. Counted here are around 280,000 clones, around 90% occurring once; the ten biggest clones make up more than 2%. The sequencing input was PBMCs. Receptors were obtained from a woman younger than 35 in good health and CMV-seronegative.

This clone showed up just once. The rearrangement joins TRBV13 to TRBJ1-2; 8 nucleotides align to TRBD1. The V gene's germline CDR1 is PRHDT and CDR2 FYEKMQ (reference sequence). This CDR3 is 16 amino acids long. The V and J ends lost 4 bases and 2 bases, in that order; junction bases with no gene match: 9. The DNA of the CDR3 is TGTGCCAGCAGCTCCAAGACAGGGGATCTGAACTATGGCTACACCTTC. Translating gives CASSSKTGDLNYGYTF.

The J gene is TRBJ1-2, the V gene TRBV7-2; 11 bases fit TRBD1. The CDR3 consists of 14 residues. After removal of 5 bases from V and 10 bases from J, the junction contained 9 bases not matched to a gene. CDR1 SGHTA and CDR2 FQGNSA come from the germline V gene. The CDR3 DNA sequence: TGTGCCAGCAGCCGAGGGTGGACAGGGGGCGACTACACCTTC. Translation: CASSRGWTGGDYTF.

Details on this clone: One end of the junction is discordant with germline, which a read error may explain. This chain connects TRBV10-3 to TRBJ2-1; 8 bases are shared with TRBD1. This CDR3 region has 16 residues. Germline values: CDR1 ENHRY, CDR2 SYGVKD. In DNA form, the CDR3 reads TGTGCCAACAGTACTGCCGGGACAGGTACCTACAATGAGCAGTTCTTC. As protein: CANSTAGTGTYNEQFF.

The chain has TRBV20-1 and TRBJ1-2; maybe TRBD1 (5 bases). Germline CDR1 is DFQATT and CDR2 is SNEGSKA (reference sequence). The CDR3 extends over 11 amino acids. The germline V and J ends were trimmed by 6 bases and 4 bases, with 9 bases remaining between them. CDR3 region: CSAGHPYGYTF. As DNA, the CDR3 is TGCAGTGCAGGACACCCCTATGGCTACACCTTC.

J is TRBJ1-2 and V is TRBV6-1; maybe TRBD1 (5 bases). The CDR3 is 13 amino acids. In germline, CDR1 is MNHNS, CDR2 SASEGT. V lost 7 bases and J 4 bases, leaving 13 bases between the germline ends. CDR3 region: CASTRSGGYGYTF. The CDR3 nucleotides read TGTGCCAGCACCAGAAGCGGGGGCTATGGCTACACCTTC.

The V call is TRBV4-1, the J call TRBJ2-7, with 7 bases aligning to TRBD2. Germline V lookup: CDR1 MGHRA, CDR2 YSYEKL. J gave up 0 bases and V 0 bases, and 8 bases lay outside the gene matches. The CDR3 has 17 residues. The CDR3 region is CASSQEAGTISSYEQYF. CDR3 bases: TGCGCCAGCAGCCAAGAGGCCGGGACTATAAGCTCCTACGAGCAGTACTTC.

The chain joins TRBV20-1 to TRBJ1-5; D is undetermined. The CDR3 runs to 11 residues. Germline V CDR1 and CDR2: DFQATT, SNEGSKA (reference sequence). Trimming took 1 base from V and 11 from J, leaving 9 bases between them. CDR3 sequence reads: CSARGGAAQHF. The CDR3, as DNA: TGCAGTGCTAGAGGCGGTGCGGCCCAGCATTTT.